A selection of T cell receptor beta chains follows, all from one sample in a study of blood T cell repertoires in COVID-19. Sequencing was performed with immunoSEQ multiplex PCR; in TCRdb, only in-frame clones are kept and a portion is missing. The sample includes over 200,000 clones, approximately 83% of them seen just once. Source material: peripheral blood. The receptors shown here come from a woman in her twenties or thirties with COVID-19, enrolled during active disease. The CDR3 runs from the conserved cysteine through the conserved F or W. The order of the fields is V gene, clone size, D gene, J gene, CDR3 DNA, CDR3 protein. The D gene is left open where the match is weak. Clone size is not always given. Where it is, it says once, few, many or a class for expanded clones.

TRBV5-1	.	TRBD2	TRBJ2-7	TGCGCCAGCAGCTTGGATCTCGGGACTAGCGGGAGGGCTGGCGAGCAGTACTTC	CASSLDLGTSGRAGEQYF
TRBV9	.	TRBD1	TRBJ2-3	TGTGCCAGCAGCGCGGATAACAGGGGTGGGGATACGCAGTATTTT	CASSADNRGGDTQYF
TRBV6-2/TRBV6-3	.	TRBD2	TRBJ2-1	TGTGCCAGCAGTCCACTAGCGGGAGCGCGTTGGGAGCAGTTCTTC	CASSPLAGARWEQFF
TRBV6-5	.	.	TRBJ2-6	TGTGCCAGCACCACAGGGACCTCCGGGGCCAACGTCCTGACTTTC	CASTTGTSGANVLTF
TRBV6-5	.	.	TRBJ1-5	TGTGCCAGCAGTTCAATTCCCAGGGGATATCAGCCCCAGCATTTT	CASSSIPRGYQPQHF
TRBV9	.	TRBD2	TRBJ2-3	TGTGCCAGCAGCGTAGCATCGCGGGGGGGCCTAGCAGATACGCAGTATTTT	CASSVASRGGLADTQYF
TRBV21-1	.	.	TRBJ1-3	TGTGCCAGCAGCCCCCCCCGAGGCGAGGGTTGGTCTGGAAACACCATATATTTT	CASSPPRGEGWSGNTIYF
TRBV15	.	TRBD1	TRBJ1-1	TGTGCCACCAGCAGAGATAGGGTAGACAGGGGGCAGGGAACTGAAGCTTTCTTT	CATSRDRVDRGQGTEAFF
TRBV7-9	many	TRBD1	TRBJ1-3	TGTGCCAGCAGCTCCCCGGGGACAGGGGGAAACACCATATATTTT	CASSSPGTGGNTIYF
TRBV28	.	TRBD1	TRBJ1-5	TGTGCCAGCAGCCGACAGGGGATCAATCAGCCCCAGCATTTT	CASSRQGINQPQHF
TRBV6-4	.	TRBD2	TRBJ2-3	TGTGCCAGCAGCCGGACTAGCGGGACTACAGATACGCAGTATTTT	CASSRTSGTTDTQYF
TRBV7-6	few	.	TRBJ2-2	TGTGCCAGCAGCCCAGAACCTAGCACCGGGGAGCTGTTTTTT	CASSPEPSTGELFF
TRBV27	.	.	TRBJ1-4	TGTGCCAGCAGTTCCCAGGGACGGGGGAATGAAAAACTGTTTTTT	CASSSQGRGNEKLFF
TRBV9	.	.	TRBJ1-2	TGTGCCAGCAGCGAACGGGGGAACTATGGCTACACCTTC	CASSERGNYGYTF
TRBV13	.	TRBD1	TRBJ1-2	TGTGCCAGCAGCCGGACAGGGGGGACTTATGGCTACACCTTC	CASSRTGGTYGYTF
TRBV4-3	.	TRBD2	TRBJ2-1	TGCGCCAGCAGCCCCCGAGGCCTGGCGGGAGCGAGTGAGCAGTTCTTC	CASSPRGLAGASEQFF
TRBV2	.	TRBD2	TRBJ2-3	TGTGCCAGCATTCGCGGGGGGTTCACAGATACGCAGTATTTT	CASIRGGFTDTQYF
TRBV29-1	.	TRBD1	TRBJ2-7	TGCAGCGGGAGCCGGACAGGGGAGCAGTACTTC	CSGSRTGEQYF
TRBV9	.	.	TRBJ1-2	TGTGCCAGCAGCGTAGAACAGTTGGGCGAGGGCTACACCTTC	CASSVEQLGEGYTF
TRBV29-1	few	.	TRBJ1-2	TGCAGCGTTCCACCCGGAGCTAACTATGGCTACACCTTC	CSVPPGANYGYTF
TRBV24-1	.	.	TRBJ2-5	TGTGCCACCTCAAGACAGACAGAGACCCAGTACTTC	CATSRQTETQYF
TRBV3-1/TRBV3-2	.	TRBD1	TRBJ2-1	TGTGCCAGCAGCCAAGTCCCGACAGGGTCCTACAATGAGCAGTTCTTC	CASSQVPTGSYNEQFF
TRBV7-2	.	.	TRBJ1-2	TGTGCCAGCAGTTCACCAGGGTATGGCTACACCTTC	CASSSPGYGYTF
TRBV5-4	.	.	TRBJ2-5	TGTGCCACCGGGGCGGGGCAAGAGACCCAGTACTTC	CATGAGQETQYF
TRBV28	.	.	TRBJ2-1	TGTGCCAGCAGACCCGGAGGATCGTACAATGAGCAGTTCTTC	CASRPGGSYNEQFF
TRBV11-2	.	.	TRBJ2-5	TGTGCCAGCAGCTTGGTCGGGGGGCCCTATAAAGAGACCCAGTACTTC	CASSLVGGPYKETQYF
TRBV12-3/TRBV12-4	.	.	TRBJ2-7	TGTGCCAGCAGTTTGGGGCAGGCAGGCGAGCAGTACTTC	CASSLGQAGEQYF
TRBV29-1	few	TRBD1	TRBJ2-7	TGCAGCGCTTTGGACAGGGTTTCCTACGAGCAGTACTTC	CSALDRVSYEQYF
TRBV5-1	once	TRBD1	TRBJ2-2	TGCGCCAGCAGCGCGGACAGGGTCGACGGGGAGCTGTTTTTT	CASSADRVDGELFF
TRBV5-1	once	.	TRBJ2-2	TGCGCCAGCAGCCCGAAACTGAGGGGACAAAAGAACACCGGGGAGCTGTTTTTT	CASSPKLRGQKNTGELFF
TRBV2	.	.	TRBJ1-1	TGTGCCAGCAGCTACAGGGATTTCACTGAAGCTTTCTTT	CASSYRDFTEAFF
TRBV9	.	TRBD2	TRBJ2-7	TGTGCCAGCAGCGCGGGACTAGCGGGAGCAAACGAGCAGTACTTC	CASSAGLAGANEQYF
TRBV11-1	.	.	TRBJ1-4	TGTGCCAGCAGCCCGGACTTATATAATGAAAAACTGTTTTTT	CASSPDLYNEKLFF
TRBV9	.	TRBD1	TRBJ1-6	TGTGCCAGCAGCCCCAGCCGACAGGGGCCTAATTCACCCCTCCACTTT	CASSPSRQGPNSPLHF
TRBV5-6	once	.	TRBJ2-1	TGTGCCAGCAGCTTGGGACAGCCTAACAATGAGCAGTTCTTC	CASSLGQPNNEQFF
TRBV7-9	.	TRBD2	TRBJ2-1	TGTGCCAGCAGCTTAGCGCTAAATCCCCTAGCGGTCCGTTACAATGAGCAGTTCTTC	CASSLALNPLAVRYNEQFF
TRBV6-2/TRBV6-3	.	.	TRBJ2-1	TGTGCCAGCAGTTACATTCGATCCGCGGGAAATGAGCAGTTCTTC	CASSYIRSAGNEQFF
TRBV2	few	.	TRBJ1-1	TGTGCCAGCACTGAACAGGCGAACACTGAAGCTTTCTTT	CASTEQANTEAFF
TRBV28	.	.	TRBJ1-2	TGTGCCAGCGGGGGGGACTATGGCTACACCTTC	CASGGDYGYTF
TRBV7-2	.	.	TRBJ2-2	TGTGCCAGCAGCGTCGCCGCGAGTGGGAGTAACACCGGGGAGCTGTTTTTT	CASSVAASGSNTGELFF
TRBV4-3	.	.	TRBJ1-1	TGCGCCAGCAGCCGTAATAAGAACACTGAAGCTTTCTTT	CASSRNKNTEAFF